What follows are 7 T cell receptor beta chains derived from one specimen sequenced in a study of OX40 agonist ivuxolimab in advanced cancers. Some clones are missing from TCRdb's copy, which holds only in-frame ones; the method was immunoSEQ multiplex PCR. Altogether approximately 47,000 clones are present, 80% to 85% being singletons, with the ten largest covering more than 5.5%. This specimen consisted of CD4+ or CD8+ T cells sorted from blood, obtained in a trial of the OX40 agonist ivuxolimab. The receptors stem from an adult with an advanced solid tumor such as melanoma, head and neck, liver or kidney cancer.

The chain employs TRBV5-1 and TRBJ2-3; TRBD1 aligns across 10 bases. The J segment lost 1 base and the V segment lost 4 bases, leaving 3 bases of the junction unmatched. The V gene's germline CDR1 is SGHRS and CDR2 YFSETQ. The CDR3 covers 15 residues. CDR3 bases: TGCGCCAGCAGCCTCGGGACAGGGGGCACAGATACGCAGTATTTT. Protein product: CASSLGTGGTDTQYF.

The genes are TRBV6-5 and TRBJ2-5; 7 bases agree with TRBD1. The J call is uncertain, as TRBJ2-7 better fits the DNA end. Per the germline V gene, CDR1 is MNHEY and CDR2 is SVGAGI. This CDR3 has 14 residues. CDR3 DNA: TGTGCCAGCACCCGGACAGGCCTCTCCTACGAGCAGTACTTC. It yields the protein CASTRTGLSYEQYF.

J is TRBJ2-2 and V is TRBV5-1; 8 bases are a match to TRBD1. The V and J ends lost 2 bases and 7 bases, in that order; junction bases with no gene match: 7. This CDR3 has 15 residues. The germline V gene encodes CDR1 SGHRS and CDR2 YFSETQ. CDR3 DNA: TGCGCCAGCAGCTTATCAGGGGGCGACGGCGGGGAGCTGTTTTTT. Translation gives CASSLSGGDGGELFF.

V and J are TRBV7-7 and TRBJ2-3, with D unresolved. V lost 5 bases, J lost 5 bases, and 17 bases lay in between. The germline V gene encodes CDR1 SSHAT and CDR2 FNYEAQ (reference sequence). This CDR3 comprises 15 residues. CDR3 DNA sequence: TGTGCCAGCAGCCCTCTGGGTATTGGGCGAGATACGCAGTATTTT. This codes for CASSPLGIGRDTQYF. The full variable domain, in which reference TRBV7-7 and TRBJ2-3 provide the parts outside the CDR3, is GAGVSQSPRYKVTKRGQDVTLRCDPISSHATLYWYQQALGQGPEFLTYFNYEAQPDKSGLPSDRFSAERPEGSISTLTIQRTEQRDSAMYRCASSPLGIGRDTQYFGPGTRLTVL.

V gene TRBV5-1 combines with J gene TRBJ2-1; TRBD2 matches 8 bases. CDR1 is SGHRS and CDR2 is YFSETQ in the germline V gene. V dropped 0 bases and J dropped 8; count of bases not matched to a gene: 7. The CDR3 sequence is 15 residues long. The CDR3 bases are TGCGCCAGCAGCTTGGGCGGGGGGAATAACTATGAGCAGTTCTTC. Its protein product is CASSLGGGNNYEQFF.

The rearrangement joins TRBV5-1 to TRBJ2-5, with 7 bases aligning to TRBD2. V shed 3 bases and J 1 base; nucleotides not matched to a gene: 9. Germline V gene lookup returns CDR1 SGHRS and CDR2 YFSETQ. CDR3 length: 16 amino acids. CDR3 bases: TGCGCCAGCAGCTCCGGGACTACAGGCATCCAAGAGACCCAGTACTTC. Translation gives CASSSGTTGIQETQYF.

The chain is built from TRBV19 and TRBJ2-7; D is possibly TRBD2 (6 bases). The ends were cut back, 7 bases at V and 6 bases at J, with 19 bases in the middle. The germline CDR1 and CDR2 sequences are LNHDA and SQIVND (reference sequence). The CDR3 sequence is 14 residues long. Here the CDR3 DNA reads TGTGCCAGTAACCGGGGACGGGGGTTCGCCGAGCAGTACTTC. Protein: CASNRGRGFAEQYF.